The 31 T cell receptor beta chains below all came from one sample that was sequenced in a study of blood T cell repertoires in COVID-19. Produced via immunoSEQ multiplex PCR; TCRdb's table is partial and in-frame only. The table has about 150,000 clones, 91% seen once. Sequenced: peripheral blood. The receptors derive from a middle-aged man with acute or convalescent COVID-19.

The rearrangement uses TRBV10-3 and TRBJ2-5; unclear D gene. V lost 0 bases and J 7 bases, leaving 15 bases between the germline ends. The CDR3 consists of 15 residues. CDR1 is ENHRY, CDR2 SYGVKD, per germline. CDR3 residues: CAISESTNDPGTQYF. The CDR3 coding sequence is TGTGCCATCAGTGAGTCTACCAATGATCCGGGGACCCAGTACTTC.

The J gene is TRBJ1-1, the V gene TRBV19; D is perhaps TRBD1 (5 bases). The ends were cut back, 5 bases at V and 5 bases at J, with 12 bases in the middle. Germline assignment: CDR1 LNHDA and CDR2 SQIVND (reference sequence). The CDR3 is 13 amino acids. CDR3 nucleotides: TGTGCCAGTAGTGAGCAGGGAGGGACTGAAGCTTTCTTT. It specifies CASSEQGGTEAFF.

The rearrangement links TRBV27 to TRBJ2-7; TRBD2 matches at 11 bases. Germline CDR1 is MNHEY and CDR2 is SMNVEV (reference sequence). The CDR3 has 15 residues. With V trimmed by 5 bases and J by 8 bases, 11 bases remained unmatched. The CDR3 region has the DNA TGTGCCAGCAGTCCATCCGAGACTAGCGGGATGAAGCAGTACTTC. It translates to CASSPSETSGMKQYF.

V usage is TRBV28 and J usage is TRBJ1-1; D unresolved. This CDR3 is 14 amino acids long. Trimming took off 3 bases at V and 0 bases at J, with 8 bases between the two ends. Per the germline V gene, CDR1 is MDHEN and CDR2 is SYDVKM. CDR3 residues: CASSLRELNTEAFF. The CDR3 DNA reads TGTGCCAGCAGTTTGAGGGAGCTGAACACTGAAGCTTTCTTT.

The rearrangement links TRBV19 to TRBJ1-2; 8 positions match TRBD1. The CDR3 is 14 residues long. The V gene end was trimmed by 7 bases and the J gene end by 6 bases; junction bases not matched to a gene: 10. The germline gives CDR1 LNHDA, CDR2 SQIVND (reference sequence). Here the CDR3 reads CASNRGQGGNGYTF. CDR3 bases: TGTGCCAGTAACAGAGGACAGGGAGGTAATGGCTACACCTTC.

The rearrangement links TRBV5-6 to TRBJ1-4, with a weak D call TRBD1 (6 bases). This CDR3 is 14 amino acids long. Trimming stripped 2 bases from V and 8 bases from J, with 13 bases between. Germline V gene sequence: CDR1 SGHDT, CDR2 YYEEEE. Here the CDR3 reads CASSLKGQGEKLFF. The CDR3 bases are TGTGCCAGCAGCTTAAAGGGGCAGGGGGAAAAACTGTTTTTT.

The rearrangement uses TRBV28 and TRBJ1-2; a possible D gene is TRBD1 (5 bases). V dropped 5 bases and J dropped 4 bases, with 14 bases sitting between them. CDR1 is MDHEN, CDR2 SYDVKM, per germline. The CDR3 length is 14 residues. CDR3 bases: TGTGCCAGCAGTGAGGCGGGACTATCCTATGGCTACACCTTC. It yields the protein CASSEAGLSYGYTF.

The chain uses TRBV18 and TRBJ2-2; a weak D match, TRBD2 (6 bases). Trimming removed 2 bases at V and 4 bases at J, with 14 bases between. The V gene's germline CDR1 is KGHSH and CDR2 LQKENI. This CDR3 contains 16 residues. In nucleotides, the CDR3 is TGTGCCAGCTCACCAGGGGCCGGGGGAAGCACCGGGGAGCTGTTTTTT. Its protein is CASSPGAGGSTGELFF.

The genes are TRBV6-5 and TRBJ2-5, with 9 positions matching TRBD1. Germline assignment: CDR1 MNHEY and CDR2 SVGAGI. There are 15 residues in the CDR3. The ends lost 6 bases at V and 9 bases at J; junction bases unmatched: 14. CDR3 nucleotide sequence: TGTGCCAGCAGCAAACAGGGGACAGGGCCAGGGTCCCAGTACTTC. Translating it yields CASSKQGTGPGSQYF.

This chain joins TRBV5-1 and TRBJ2-1; D gene uncertain. The CDR3 has 13 amino acids. Per germline, CDR1 SGHRS and CDR2 YFSETQ. The germline V and J ends were trimmed by 2 bases and 9 bases, with 12 bases remaining between them. CDR3 in amino acids: CASSFGVSGEQFF. The CDR3 bases are TGCGCCAGCAGCTTCGGAGTAAGTGGTGAGCAGTTCTTC. Together with reference TRBV5-1 and TRBJ2-1, the CDR3 gives the full variable domain: KAGVTQTPRYLIKTRGQQVTLSCSPISGHRSVSWYQQTPGQGLQFLFEYFSETQRNKGNFPGRFSGRQFSNSRSEMNVSTLELGDSALYLCASSFGVSGEQFFGPGTRLTVL.

The V call is TRBV6-5, the J call TRBJ1-5, with TRBD1 as a possible D gene (6 bases). The CDR3 has 15 amino acids. CDR1 and CDR2 from the germline V gene are MNHEY and SVGAGI. V was pared by 6 bases and J by 7 bases, with 19 bases between. CDR3 loop: CASSETGALGQPQHF. As DNA, the CDR3 is TGTGCCAGCAGCGAGACAGGAGCCCTCGGACAGCCCCAGCATTTT.

The V call is TRBV2, the J call TRBJ1-5; TRBD1 aligns across 7 bases. CDR1 is SNHLY, CDR2 FYNNEI, per germline. After removal of 4 bases from V and 7 bases from J, the junction contained 7 bases not matched to a gene. This CDR3 has 14 residues. Here the CDR3 DNA reads TGTGCCAGCAGTGGTTGGCAGGGGGGCCAGCCCCAGCATTTT. This gives the protein CASSGWQGGQPQHF.

The genes are TRBV27 and TRBJ2-5, with D tentatively TRBD2 (6 bases). Trimming shortened V by 5 bases and J by 0 bases, and 10 bases separated the two germline ends. The CDR3 is made up of 14 amino acids. The germline V gene encodes CDR1 MNHEY and CDR2 SMNVEV (reference sequence). CDR3 nucleotide sequence: TGTGCCAGCAGTCCAAGACTAGACCAAGAGACCCAGTACTTC. This translates into CASSPRLDQETQYF.

This sequence joins TRBV7-9 and TRBJ2-2, with D possibly being TRBD2 (6 bases). Germline lookup yields CDR1 SEHNR and CDR2 FQNEAQ (reference sequence). With 1 base removed from V and 1 base from J, the gap between germline ends came to 16 bases. This CDR3 has 18 amino acids. CDR3 region: CASSLGIYLAMNTGELFF. The CDR3 DNA is TGTGCCAGCAGCTTAGGCATTTACCTAGCGATGAACACCGGGGAGCTGTTTTTT.

CDR3 loop: CASSSNRVFQPQHF. CDR3 nucleotides: TGTGCCAGCAGTTCTAACAGGGTTTTTCAGCCCCAGCATTTT. The chain carries TRBV6-5 and TRBJ1-5, with D possibly matching TRBD1 (6 bases). Between the trimmed V and J ends, which lost 4 bases and 6 bases, there was a span of 13 bases. The CDR3 consists of 14 residues. Germline V lookup: CDR1 MNHEY, CDR2 SVGAGI.

The chain has TRBV30 and TRBJ2-7, with 8 bases fitting TRBD2. The length of the CDR3 is 15 residues. Germline V gene sequence: CDR1 GTSNPN, CDR2 SVGIG (reference sequence). The V segment lost 4 bases and the J segment 1 base; nucleotides outside the gene matches: 9. The CDR3 protein is CAWTKGGTRSYEQYF. CDR3 bases: TGTGCCTGGACCAAGGGGGGGACTAGATCCTACGAGCAGTACTTC.

This chain connects TRBV3-1 (or the pseudogene TRBV3-2) to TRBJ1-1; 8 nucleotides align to TRBD1. The CDR3 is 18 amino acids. Germline CDR1 is LGHDT and CDR2 is YNNKEL (reference sequence). The ends lost 0 bases at V and 4 bases at J; junction bases unmatched: 13. The CDR3 DNA reads as TGTGCCAGCAGCCAAGACCTAAGAGGGACAGGCTTAGGCACTGAAGCTTTCTTT. Its protein product is CASSQDLRGTGLGTEAFF.

This clone was seen only once. This rearrangement joins TRBV3-1 (or the pseudogene TRBV3-2) to TRBJ1-6; D not certain. Germline values: CDR1 LGHDT, CDR2 YNNKEL (reference sequence). The CDR3 totals 14 residues. V was cut by 4 bases and J by 10 bases, with 14 bases left in between. CDR3 bases: TGTGCCAGCAGCCCGTCCTTTGGGCGCTCACCCCTCCACTTT. Translating gives CASSPSFGRSPLHF.

The chain carries TRBV5-1 and TRBJ2-3, with a weak D call TRBD2 (5 bases). V shed 7 bases and J shed 2 bases, with 14 bases lying between them. Germline lookup yields CDR1 SGHRS and CDR2 YFSETQ. The CDR3 length is 14 residues. Here the CDR3 DNA reads TGCGCCAGCGGGAGAGTAGACGCCACAGATACGCAGTATTTT. Protein product: CASGRVDATDTQYF.

The chain couples TRBV7-3 to TRBJ1-2; D possibly corresponds to TRBD1 (6 bases). The CDR3 extends over 14 amino acids. The ends were cut back, 1 base at V and 4 bases at J, with 10 bases in the middle. The germline V gene has CDR1 SGHTA and CDR2 FQGTGA. The CDR3 DNA sequence: TGTGCCAGCAGCTTAAAAGGGGGGGCCTATGGCTACACCTTC. It translates to CASSLKGGAYGYTF.

The rearrangement joins TRBV27 to TRBJ1-6; no firm D call. The V gene's germline CDR1 is MNHEY and CDR2 SMNVEV (reference sequence). V lost 6 bases and J 10 bases, leaving 22 bases between the germline ends. The CDR3 runs to 16 residues. In nucleotides, the CDR3 is TGTGCCAGCAGCTTGGTTAGAGGGCCGACGGAATCACCCCTCCACTTT. Residues: CASSLVRGPTESPLHF.

V usage is TRBV2 and J usage is TRBJ1-5, with D possibly TRBD1 on 5 matching bases. The CDR3 spans 14 residues. Germline V lookup: CDR1 SNHLY, CDR2 FYNNEI. Between the trimmed V and J ends, which lost 8 bases and 0 bases, there was a span of 11 bases. The DNA of the CDR3 is TGTGCCAGCGGGGGGATCTATAGCAATCAGCCCCAGCATTTT. Translation: CASGGIYSNQPQHF.

The gene calls are TRBV28 and TRBJ2-1, with 8 bases that match TRBD1. The CDR3 loop spans 15 amino acids. Germline assignment: CDR1 MDHEN and CDR2 SYDVKM. V lost 1 base to trimming and J lost 7 bases; unmatched junction nucleotides: 6. The CDR3 is CASSLSQGARNEQFF. The CDR3 coding sequence is TGTGCCAGCAGTTTATCTCAGGGGGCGAGGAATGAGCAGTTCTTC.

Here the CDR3 DNA reads TGTGCCAGCAGCAAAGCGGGTGGCAGGAACGATAGCAATCAGCCCCAGCATTTT. Translation gives CASSKAGGRNDSNQPQHF. The chain links TRBV21-1 to TRBJ1-5; the table assigns TRBD1, which was not confirmed against the DNA. TRBV21-1 is classified as a pseudogene. This CDR3 comprises 18 residues.

The genes are TRBV3-1 (or the pseudogene TRBV3-2) and TRBJ1-5, with TRBD1 identical over 10 bases. CDR1 and CDR2 (germline): LGHDT, YNNKEL (reference sequence). The CDR3 extends over 15 amino acids. The V and J ends lost 1 base and 4 bases, in that order; junction bases with no gene match: 1. DNA for the CDR3: TGTGCCAGCAGCCAAGCGGACAGGGGGAATCAGCCCCAGCATTTT. Amino acid sequence: CASSQADRGNQPQHF.

This chain connects TRBV20-1 to TRBJ2-7; D uncertain. CDR1 is DFQATT and CDR2 is SNEGSKA in the germline V gene (reference sequence). V was cut by 7 bases and J by 3 bases, with 4 bases left in between. The CDR3 runs to 9 residues. The CDR3 nucleotides read TGCAGTGTAAACTACGAGCAGTACTTC. Amino acids: CSVNYEQYF.

CDR3 nucleotide sequence: TGTGCCAGCAGCTTGGTCAGGGGGAGTCAGCCCCAGCATTTT. Its protein is CASSLVRGSQPQHF. The chain joins TRBV5-5 to TRBJ1-5, with 7 bases that match TRBD1. Germline CDR1 reads SGHKS; CDR2 reads YYEKEE (reference sequence). This CDR3 is built from 14 residues. V was clipped by 0 bases and J by 6 bases; unmatched bases: 3.

The genes are TRBV3-1 (or the pseudogene TRBV3-2) and TRBJ2-2; TRBD1 might be the D (5 bases). CDR3 size: 14 residues. V was cut by 2 bases and J by 10 bases, with 14 bases left in between. Germline V lookup: CDR1 LGHDT, CDR2 YNNKEL (reference sequence). The CDR3 nucleotides read TGTGCCAGCAGCCAACAGGGCCTCGACCCGGAGCTGTTTTTT. Amino acids: CASSQQGLDPELFF.

The chain uses TRBV5-8 and TRBJ1-4, with TRBD1 identical over 10 bases. Looked up from germline, CDR1 is SGHTS and CDR2 is YDEGEE. The CDR3 covers 17 residues. The V and J ends lost 4 bases and 4 bases, in that order; junction bases with no gene match: 10. Written as DNA, the CDR3 is TGTGCCAGCAGCCCCGGGACAGGGGATATTCGTAATGAAAAACTGTTTTTT. Translation: CASSPGTGDIRNEKLFF.

This sequence joins TRBV6-6 and TRBJ2-7; D is undetermined. V was cut by 2 bases and J by 4 bases, with 9 bases left in between. The germline V gene has CDR1 MNHNY and CDR2 SVGAGI (reference sequence). The CDR3 has 13 amino acids. CDR3 bases: TGTGCCAGCAGTTACGTTCCGGGTTACGAGCAGTACGTC. This sequence encodes CASSYVPGYEQYV.

The rearrangement links TRBV7-2 to TRBJ1-2, with D maybe TRBD1 (5 bases). The CDR3 runs to 13 residues. CDR1 and CDR2 from the germline V gene are SGHTA and FQGNSA. V was pared by 1 base and J by 6 bases, with 9 bases between. CDR3 region: CASSLGQGHGYTF. For the CDR3, the DNA is TGTGCCAGCAGCTTAGGGCAGGGCCATGGCTACACCTTC.